A single sample gave rise to the 11 T cell receptor beta chains below, sequenced in a study of CD8 T cells in ankylosing spondylitis. Study results and limitations: Within ankylosing spondylitis blood, a TCR beta motif made up of eight highly homologous variants appeared to be characteristic.

These receptors' targets are unknown. TCRdb independently ran MiXCR on the 5' RACE reads; one entry per CDR3 protein. The sample yields fewer than 550,000 distinct CDR3 sequences, roughly 5% seen once. The specimen was blood, either unsorted or a sorted T cell fraction (not recorded which). Every receptor here comes from a male donor with ankylosing spondylitis.

This clonotype has at least ten counts. The chain has TRBV20-1 and TRBJ2-3; 11 bases agree with TRBD2. V gave up 2 bases and J gave up 0 bases; unmatched junction bases: 7. In germline, CDR1 is DFQATT, CDR2 SNEGSKA (reference sequence). The CDR3 spans 17 residues. CDR3 nucleotides: TGCAGTGCTAGACCGACTAGCGGGGTGACTAGCACAGATACGCAGTATTTT. Protein product: CSARPTSGVTSTDTQYF.

This clonotype showed up many times. This chain connects TRBV12-3 or TRBV12-4 to TRBJ2-5; 7 positions agree with TRBD1. Germline trimming cut 3 bases from V and 2 bases from J; bases unmatched to any gene: 3. The CDR3 is 14 amino acids. The CDR3 loop is CASSFLDRQETQYF. DNA of the CDR3: TGTGCCAGCAGTTTTCTGGACAGGCAAGAGACCCAGTACTTC.

This clonotype was recorded at least ten times. This chain uses TRBV10-3 with TRBJ1-2; 7 positions match TRBD1. There are 14 residues in the CDR3. Germline V lookup: CDR1 ENHRY, CDR2 SYGVKD. J lost 1 base, V lost 10 bases, and 9 bases had no gene match. CDR3 region: CATRQRDSNYGYTF. The CDR3 DNA reads as TGTGCCACCCGGCAACGGGACAGTAACTATGGCTACACCTTC.

Many counts were recorded for this clonotype. An end of the junction does not agree with germline; a read error may underlie this. The chain recombines TRBV7-2 with TRBJ2-7; possibly TRBD2 for D (5 bases). This CDR3 is 12 amino acids long. CDR1 is SGHTA, CDR2 FQGNSA, per germline. CDR3 amino acids: CASSQRGYEQYF. The CDR3 DNA reads as TGCGCCAGCAGCCAACGGGGTTACGAGCAGTACTTC. The full variable domain, with the rest looked up from reference TRBV7-2 and TRBJ2-7, is GAGVSQSPSNKVTEKGKDVELRCDPISGHTALYWYRQSLGQGLEFLIYFQGNSAPDKSGLPSDRFSAERTGGSVSTLTIQRTQQEDSAVYLCASSQRGYEQYFGPGTRLTVT.

This clonotype was found many times. The rearrangement joins TRBV7-9 to TRBJ1-5; 7 positions match TRBD1. J gave up 9 bases and V 5 bases, and 7 bases lay outside the gene matches. Germline CDR1 SEHNR, CDR2 FQNEAQ (reference sequence). The CDR3 has 13 residues. The CDR3 sequence is CASSIGQAGPQHF. CDR3 in DNA: TGTGCCAGCAGCATTGGACAGGCTGGGCCCCAGCATTTT.

This clonotype was detected many times. This rearrangement joins TRBV6-2 or TRBV6-3 to TRBJ1-5; D gene uncertain. CDR3 size: 14 residues. CDR1 MNHEY and CDR2 SVGEGT come from the germline V gene. The V and J ends lost 3 bases and 3 bases respectively, with 9 bases between them. The CDR3 DNA follows: TGTGCCAGCAGTTATAAGACACCCAATCAGCCCCAGCATTTT. Translated, it gives CASSYKTPNQPQHF.

This clonotype was seen ten or more times. The V gene is TRBV12-3 or TRBV12-4, the J gene TRBJ1-1; D is uncertain. V lost 2 bases and J 10 bases, leaving 17 bases between the germline ends. The length of the CDR3 is 14 residues. The DNA for the CDR3 is TGTGCCAGCAGTTTATTAAGGGATGGGGTTGGAGCTTTCTTT. Its translation: CASSLLRDGVGAFF.

This clonotype was seen many times. The V and J genes are TRBV20-1 and TRBJ2-5, with 11 bases identical to TRBD1. This CDR3 has 14 amino acids. After removal of 5 bases from V and 3 bases from J, the junction contained 5 bases not matched to a gene. Germline values: CDR1 DFQATT, CDR2 SNEGSKA (reference sequence). The CDR3 is CSAGRDRGKETQYF. In nucleotides, the CDR3 is TGCAGTGCTGGCCGGGACAGGGGGAAAGAGACCCAGTACTTC.

This clonotype was counted at least ten times. This chain uses TRBV29-1 with TRBJ1-1, with D uncertain. The CDR3 is 11 amino acids. With 7 bases removed from V and 2 bases from J, the gap between germline ends came to 8 bases. Germline CDR1 and CDR2: SQVTM and ANQGSEA. The CDR3 region is CSAGPNTEAFF. The DNA of the CDR3 is TGCAGCGCCGGCCCTAACACTGAAGCTTTCTTT.

This clonotype was counted ten times or more. The chain employs TRBV2 and TRBJ2-5, with D possibly matching TRBD1 (6 bases). V lost 7 bases to trimming and J lost 5 bases, with 20 bases between them. CDR3 length equals 15 residues. CDR1 SNHLY and CDR2 FYNNEI come from the germline V gene. CDR3 nucleotides: TGTGCCAGCAACGCACAGGGCCTACAAAGTGAGACCCAGTACTTC. Translation gives CASNAQGLQSETQYF.

This clonotype was found many times. This chain joins TRBV15 and TRBJ2-3, with D maybe TRBD1 (5 bases). Trimming took 1 base from V and 7 from J, leaving 15 bases between them. CDR3 length: 15 amino acids. The germline CDR1 and CDR2 sequences are LNHNV and YYDKDF (reference sequence). The CDR3 protein is CATSRAGQSTHTQYF. DNA of the CDR3: TGTGCCACCAGCAGAGCCGGACAATCAACCCATACGCAGTATTTT.